This TCR beta chain was recovered during a study of cytomegalovirus exposure and HLA in healthy donors. Trimming took off 7 bases at V and 5 bases at J, with 14 bases between the two ends. Germline values: CDR1 LGHNT, CDR2 FRNRAP. The CDR3 covers 13 residues. PCR was performed using 60 Vbeta and 13 Jbeta primers. The assay was immunoSEQ multiplex PCR, and TCRdb's table has in-frame clones only and misses some. Of about 200,000 clones in the sample, around three quarters are singletons; the top ten hold about 4.6%. The chain combines TRBV12-5 with TRBJ1-1; D not resolved. The sample taken for sequencing was PBMCs. This TCR was sampled from a woman aged 30 to 39 in good health and CMV-seropositive. The CDR3 here is CASATPPVTEAFF. In nucleotides, the CDR3 is TGTGCTAGTGCCACCCCCCCGGTGACTGAAGCTTTCTTT.